What follows is one T cell receptor (beta chain) and its context. The antigen is unknown. The junction differs from germline at one of its ends, possibly a read error. The CDR3 runs to 15 residues. CDR1 and CDR2 from the germline V gene are SGHRS and YFSETQ. RNA transcripts yielded amplified TCR beta CDR3 regions. The HTBI set primed first-round TCR CDR3 RT-PCR. TCRdb reanalysed the multiplex PCR reads using MiXCR and keeps one entry per CDR3 protein. The repertoire holds approximately 400,000 distinct CDR3 sequences, with about 14% as singletons. The data were obtained in a study of T cells in Graves' hyperthyroidism and ophthalmopathy. Exclusion of patients followed from uncontrolled infection, other autoimmune disease, pregnancy or lactation. The diagnostic basis comprised clinical symptoms, serum thyroxine and TRAb, thyroid ultrasound and orbital computed tomography. Findings and limits, study-wide: Expanded thyroid clonotypes (above 0.001) were mostly also found in blood. Ophthalmopathy prediction by the model preceded onset by a median about 6 months.

The receptor comes from a woman aged 25 to 45 with Graves' ophthalmopathy. This rearrangement joins TRBV5-1 to TRBJ1-1; D not resolved. Sequencing was done on a sample of blood. CDR3 sequence reads: CASSPLMSPNTEAIF. CDR3 in DNA: TGCGCCAGCAGCCCCCTCATGAGTCCGAACACTGAAGCTATCTTT.